This T cell receptor (beta chain) was recorded in a study of human T cells and chemical hapten exposure. Described time point: pre-sensitization, week 0. The treatment denotes: therapeutic diphenylcyclopropenone sensitization with weekly scalp DPC. This clonotype has only a few counts. This CDR3 comprises 12 residues. Germline V CDR1 and CDR2: SEHNR, FQNEAQ (reference sequence). V was shortened by 5 bases and J by 2 bases, with 6 bases between the two germline ends. TCRdb processed the RACE reads anew with MiXCR; each CDR3 protein has one entry. The sample shows roughly 380,000 distinct CDR3 sequences, 4.5% to 6% of them seen only once.

V gene TRBV7-9 combines with J gene TRBJ1-1; D gene ambiguous. The input for sequencing was whole blood, taken in connection with sensitization to the hapten diphenylcyclopropenone (DPC). The sequence came from a woman between 50 and 59 years old with alopecia areata. Some clones in this sample may be carry-over from other donors' samples. The CDR3 DNA sequence: TGTGCCAGCAGCGCGTCAAACACTGAAGCTTTCTTT. As protein: CASSASNTEAFF.